This T cell receptor beta chain was identified during a study of blood T cell repertoires in COVID-19. Overall study: Specimens from acute and convalescent COVID-19 originated in the United States, Italy and Spain. Nucleic acid was either cDNA or gDNA, and it came from T cells, B-cell-depleted T cells, or PBMCs.

TCRdb's table, derived via immunoSEQ multiplex PCR, lists solely in-frame clones and lacks some. The table lists under 130,000 clones, 70% to 90% of them singletons. This sequence originates from a human donor in a cohort sampled during active COVID-19. The sample consisted of peripheral blood.

Written as DNA, the CDR3 is TGTGCCATCAGTGAAGGAGGGTCGAGTGCAGATACGCAGTATTTT. Residues: CAISEGGSSADTQYF. V gene TRBV10-3 combines with J gene TRBJ2-3; D may be TRBD2 (6 bases). The CDR3 contains 15 residues. V lost 3 bases and J lost 4, with 14 bases in between. Germline V gene sequence: CDR1 ENHRY, CDR2 SYGVKD.